The rows below give T cell receptor beta chains drawn from one sample of a study of cytomegalovirus exposure and HLA in healthy donors. The protocol was immunoSEQ multiplex PCR, while the TCRdb copy is restricted to in-frame clones and leaves out a portion. The table shows roughly 110,000 clones, with more than 75% occurring only once. The sample consisted of PBMCs. These receptors originate from a young man in good health and CMV-seropositive. Both conserved end residues are part of each CDR3. The D gene is left open where the match is weak. Clone size appears in some rows only: once, few, many, or a class for an expanded clone.

j_gene	len	d_gene	v_gene	abundance	CDR3aa	CDR3nt
TRBJ1-1	13	-	TRBV25-1	-	CASRLGHGTEAFF	TGTGCCAGCAGGTTGGGTCACGGGACTGAAGCTTTCTTT
TRBJ1-3	16	TRBD1	TRBV19	-	CASSPPFGTAGNTIYF	TGTGCCAGTAGTCCTCCCTTCGGGACAGCTGGAAACACCATATATTTT
TRBJ1-6	14	-	TRBV11-3	-	CASSLASVRSPLHF	TGTGCCAGCAGCTTAGCGTCAGTTCGCTCACCCCTCCACTTT
TRBJ2-1	17	TRBD2	TRBV18	-	CASSRPDSGGRYNEQFF	TGTGCCAGCTCACGCCCGGATAGCGGGGGGAGATACAATGAGCAGTTCTTC
TRBJ1-2	13	-	TRBV7-9	-	CASSFQPPVGYTF	TGTGCCAGCAGCTTCCAACCCCCAGTTGGCTACACCTTC
TRBJ2-3	14	TRBD1	TRBV6-5	-	CASSYQGAADTQYF	TGTGCCAGCAGTTACCAGGGGGCGGCAGATACGCAGTATTTT
TRBJ2-7	13	TRBD1	TRBV11-3	-	CASSPGTGYEQYF	TGTGCCAGCAGCCCGGGGACAGGATACGAGCAGTACTTC
TRBJ1-5	14	-	TRBV19	-	CASSGQGSNQPQHF	TGTGCCAGTAGTGGACAAGGTAGCAATCAGCCCCAGCATTTT
TRBJ1-1	13	-	TRBV7-2	-	CASSLIRDTEAFF	TGTGCCAGCAGCTTAATCAGGGACACTGAAGCTTTCTTT
TRBJ1-5	14	-	TRBV4-2	once	CASSQETGNQPQHF	TGTGCCAGCAGCCAAGAGACAGGCAATCAGCCCCAGCATTTT
TRBJ2-3	16	-	TRBV6-6	-	CASSFEAGGAADTQYF	TGTGCCAGCAGTTTCGAAGCTGGGGGGGCGGCAGATACGCAGTATTTT
TRBJ1-6	16	-	TRBV7-7	-	CASPRHRGSYNSPLHF	TGTGCTAGCCCGAGACATCGGGGCTCCTATAATTCACCCCTCCACTTT
TRBJ2-7	16	-	TRBV18	-	CASSPLSGLSSYEQYF	TGTGCCAGCTCACCCCTCTCGGGACTTTCATCCTACGAGCAGTACTTC
TRBJ2-7	14	-	TRBV15	-	CATSRAARAYEQYF	TGTGCCACCAGCAGAGCGGCACGGGCCTACGAGCAGTACTTC
TRBJ1-3	15	-	TRBV19	-	CASSPGSHSGNTIYF	TGTGCCAGTAGCCCCGGGAGCCACTCTGGAAACACCATATATTTT
TRBJ1-6	16	-	TRBV7-9	few	CSSSSQPSSYNSPLHF	TGTTCCAGCAGCTCTCAACCGAGCTCCTATAATTCACCCCTCCACTTT
TRBJ1-6	16	-	TRBV4-2	-	CASSLTGSSYNSPLHF	TGTGCCAGCAGCCTAACAGGGAGCTCCTATAATTCACCCCTCCACTTT
TRBJ2-2	17	TRBD1	TRBV4-2	-	CASSQADRGPDTGELFF	TGTGCCAGCAGCCAAGCTGACAGGGGGCCGGACACCGGGGAGCTGTTTTTT
TRBJ1-1	13	-	TRBV19	few	CASSIGRDTEAFF	TGTGCCAGTAGTATTGGCAGGGACACTGAAGCTTTCTTT
TRBJ2-3	18	TRBD1	TRBV7-6	-	CASSLVVKGATFTDTQYF	TGTGCCAGCAGCTTAGTGGTGAAGGGGGCAACCTTCACAGATACGCAGTATTTT
TRBJ1-3	17	TRBD1	TRBV4-2	-	CASSSGRQGPGGNTIYF	TGTGCCAGCAGCTCGGGTAGACAGGGACCCGGGGGAAACACCATATATTTT
TRBJ2-7	18	TRBD1	TRBV15	few	CATSSDRGTRGNNYEQYF	TGTGCCACCAGCAGCGACAGGGGAACCAGGGGGAATAACTACGAGCAGTACTTC
TRBJ1-4	18	-	TRBV2	-	CASSDGWGAVGLNEKLFF	TGTGCCAGCAGTGATGGGTGGGGCGCGGTAGGTCTTAATGAAAAACTGTTTTTT
TRBJ2-1	13	TRBD1	TRBV5-4	few	CASSSGTANEQFF	TGTGCCAGCAGCTCCGGGACAGCTAATGAGCAGTTCTTC
TRBJ2-1	14	-	TRBV9	-	CASSVGLAYNEQFF	TGTGCCAGCAGCGTAGGGCTAGCCTACAATGAGCAGTTCTTC
TRBJ2-4	16	TRBD2	TRBV4-1	-	CASSQAVSGGRNSQYF	TGCGCCAGCAGCCAAGCGGTTAGCGGGGGGCGGAACAGTCAGTACTTC
TRBJ2-7	16	-	TRBV15	-	CATSREFGTFSYEQYF	TGTGCCACCAGCAGAGAATTCGGGACATTCTCCTACGAGCAGTACTTC
TRBJ2-3	13	TRBD2	TRBV14	-	CASSLSGGATQYF	TGTGCCAGCAGCCTTTCGGGGGGTGCTACGCAGTATTTT